One and the same sample provided the 31 T cell receptor beta chains below, sequenced in a study of response to subunit inactivated influenza vaccine. TCRdb reprocessed the RT-PCR reads via MiXCR and lists one record per CDR3 protein. Here the sample spans about 310,000 distinct CDR3 sequences, just over 20% being singletons. The sequencing here drew on PBMCs from blood, taken about 20 months after vaccination. These receptors were taken from a man between 45 and 75 years old who received an inactivated influenza vaccine.

This clonotype was picked up a small number of times. J is TRBJ2-2 and V is TRBV10-3; TRBD2 aligns across 7 bases. Germline V CDR1 and CDR2: ENHRY, SYGVKD. There are 13 residues in the CDR3. Losses at the gene ends were 5 bases for V and 7 bases for J; bases not matched to a gene: 4. The CDR3 nucleotides read TGTGCCATCAGTCGGGACTACCTCGGGGAGCTGTTTTTT. This codes for CAISRDYLGELFF.

Only a few counts were recorded for this clonotype. CDR3 loop: CASSITGLGYGYTF. CDR3 sequence (DNA): TGTGCCAGCTCCATTACAGGGCTGGGATATGGCTACACCTTC. The J gene is TRBJ1-2, the V gene TRBV28; TRBD1 is a possible D gene (6 bases). From germline, CDR1 is MDHEN and CDR2 SYDVKM. The CDR3 is 14 amino acids. Trimming took off 8 bases at V and 5 bases at J, with 18 bases between the two ends.

The genes are TRBV7-2 and TRBJ2-5; possible D gene TRBD2, 6 bases. The CDR3 extends over 14 amino acids. V was clipped by 3 bases and J by 2 bases, with 10 bases between them. Germline CDR1 and CDR2: SGHTA and FQGNSA. DNA for the CDR3: TGTGCCAGCAGCTTCATCCGGGGGCAAGAGACCCAGTACTTC. It codes for CASSFIRGQETQYF.

This clonotype was found once. The chain combines TRBV7-9 with TRBJ1-1, with D possibly being TRBD1 (6 bases). The CDR3 runs to 14 residues. V lost 1 base, J lost 6 bases, and 12 bases lay in between. The V gene's germline CDR1 is SEHNR and CDR2 FQNEAQ (reference sequence). CDR3 nucleotides: TGTGCCAGCAGCTTAGACAGGGAATCGGCTGAAGCTTTCTTT. Translating gives CASSLDRESAEAFF.

This clonotype was seen just once. The genes are TRBV2 and TRBJ2-3, with TRBD1 identical over 7 bases. CDR1 and CDR2 from the germline V gene are SNHLY and FYNNEI. The CDR3 has 14 residues. The V segment lost 7 bases and the J segment 4 bases; nucleotides outside the gene matches: 8. CDR3 loop: CASTRQGGPDTQYF. The CDR3 DNA reads TGTGCCAGCACCCGACAGGGTGGCCCAGATACGCAGTATTTT.

This chain connects TRBV7-8 to TRBJ1-4; D possibly corresponds to TRBD1 (6 bases). Germline CDR1 and CDR2: SGHVS and FQNEAQ. Trimming shortened V by 5 bases and J by 5 bases, and 9 bases separated the two germline ends. The CDR3 loop spans 13 amino acids. DNA of the CDR3: TGTGCCAGCAGCCGACAGGCGAATGAAAAACTGTTTTTT. Amino acids: CASSRQANEKLFF.

This clonotype appeared a few times. This chain uses TRBV7-2 with TRBJ1-2; 12 positions match TRBD1. Germline CDR1 SGHTA, CDR2 FQGNSA. This CDR3 has 15 amino acids. V lost 5 bases and J lost 7; bases outside the gene matches: 8. DNA for the CDR3: TGTGCCAGCAGCGGTAGGAGGGACAGGGGGCCTGGCTACACCTTC. As protein: CASSGRRDRGPGYTF.

The V call is TRBV29-1, the J call TRBJ2-3; no reliable D call. Trimming left V 4 bases short and J 4 bases short, with 18 bases between. Looked up from germline, CDR1 is SQVTM and CDR2 is ANQGSEA. The CDR3 has 15 residues. The chain's CDR3 is CSVGVWQAKADTQYF. Written as DNA, the CDR3 is TGCAGCGTTGGGGTTTGGCAGGCTAAGGCAGATACGCAGTATTTT.

The V and J genes are TRBV6-2 or TRBV6-3 and TRBJ1-1; no reliable D call. This CDR3 is built from 14 residues. The germline gives CDR1 MNHEY, CDR2 SVGEGT. The germline V and J ends were trimmed by 6 bases and 0 bases, with 11 bases remaining between them. The CDR3, as DNA: TGTGCCAGCAGCCGGGAGTTCATGAACACTGAAGCTTTCTTT. The encoded protein is CASSREFMNTEAFF.

This chain links TRBV11-2 with TRBJ1-6; D unresolved. Trimming shortened V by 0 bases and J by 7 bases, and 4 bases separated the two germline ends. CDR1 and CDR2 (germline): SGHAT, FQNNGV. There are 13 residues in the CDR3. For the CDR3, the DNA is TGTGCCAGCAGCTTAGATTGGAATTCACCCCTCCACTTT. It yields the protein CASSLDWNSPLHF.

DNA of the CDR3: TGCGCCAGCAGTCGGTCCCGAAACAGGGGTGAGCAGTACTTC. Encoded protein: CASSRSRNRGEQYF. This rearrangement joins TRBV10-1 to TRBJ2-7; 7 bases fit TRBD1. Losses at the gene ends were 5 bases for V and 7 bases for J; bases not matched to a gene: 11. The CDR3 extends over 14 amino acids. CDR1 and CDR2 from the germline V gene are WNHNN and SYGVQD (reference sequence).

The chain recombines TRBV29-1 with TRBJ1-4, with D maybe TRBD1 (5 bases). Looked up from germline, CDR1 is SQVTM and CDR2 is ANQGSEA. The CDR3 runs to 15 residues. V lost 6 bases, J lost 0 bases, and 14 bases lay in between. The CDR3 sequence: CSVLRTPATNEKLFF. The CDR3 region has the DNA TGCAGCGTCCTCCGGACACCTGCAACTAATGAAAAACTGTTTTTT.

This clonotype was counted only a few times. The CDR3 coding sequence is TGTGCCAGCAGTTTATTGGTTTCGGGGACTGAAGCTTTCTTT. Amino acids: CASSLLVSGTEAFF. The rearrangement joins TRBV27 to TRBJ1-1, with D hard to call. Germline V gene sequence: CDR1 MNHEY, CDR2 SMNVEV (reference sequence). Between the trimmed V and J ends, which lost 1 base and 5 bases, there was a span of 11 bases. The length of the CDR3 is 14 residues.

This clonotype was seen a few times. The rearrangement links TRBV11-2 to TRBJ2-7, with 8 positions matching TRBD1. The V and J ends lost 4 bases and 1 base, in that order; junction bases with no gene match: 6. Per germline, CDR1 SGHAT and CDR2 FQNNGV. The CDR3 runs 15 residues. DNA of the CDR3: TGTGCCAGCAGCTCCGGACAGGGCGATTCCTACGAGCAGTACTTC. It specifies CASSSGQGDSYEQYF. Complete variable domain (other parts from reference TRBV11-2 and TRBJ2-7): EAGVAQSPRYKIIEKRQSVAFWCNPISGHATLYWYQQILGQGPKLLIQFQNNGVVDDSQLPKDRFSAERLKGVDSTLKIQPAKLEDSAVYLCASSSGQGDSYEQYFGPGTRLTVT.

This sequence joins TRBV7-8 and TRBJ1-5, with 7 positions matching TRBD1. Germline V gives CDR1 SGHVS, CDR2 FQNEAQ. V was pared by 1 base and J by 0 bases, with 12 bases of the junction left unmatched. This CDR3 is 19 amino acids long. The CDR3 here is CASSLGNSGTDRSNQPQHF. As DNA, the CDR3 is TGTGCCAGCAGCTTAGGGAATTCCGGGACAGACCGTAGCAATCAGCCCCAGCATTTT.

The V call is TRBV5-6, the J call TRBJ2-3; 10 positions match TRBD1. Germline-derived CDR1 and CDR2 are SGHDT and YYEEEE. This CDR3 has 17 amino acids. After removal of 2 bases from V and 3 bases from J, the junction contained 9 bases not matched to a gene. CDR3 loop: CASSFGTGVMGTDTQYF. DNA of the CDR3: TGTGCCAGCAGCTTCGGGACAGGGGTAATGGGGACAGATACGCAGTATTTT.

The chain uses TRBV20-1 and TRBJ2-1, with a possible D match to TRBD2 (5 bases). V was clipped by 1 base and J by 0 bases, with 13 bases between them. Germline V gives CDR1 DFQATT, CDR2 SNEGSKA (reference sequence). The CDR3 length is 16 residues. The CDR3 DNA is TGCAGTGCTAGAGTCCCAGCGGACCTCTCCTACAATGAGCAGTTCTTC. Translated, it gives CSARVPADLSYNEQFF.

The CDR3 loop is CASSFSGSDTGELFF. CDR3 sequence (DNA): TGTGCCAGCAGCTTTAGTGGCTCGGACACCGGGGAGCTGTTTTTT. J is TRBJ2-2 and V is TRBV7-3; D gene ambiguous. This CDR3 has 15 residues. Per the germline V gene, CDR1 is SGHTA and CDR2 is FQGTGA. V gave up 3 bases and J gave up 3 bases, with 11 bases separating them.

The table lists this clonotype with a few counts. Mismatch with germline at one junction end may stem from a read error. The rearrangement joins TRBV20-1 to TRBJ2-6; D might be TRBD1 (6 bases). The CDR3 spans 15 residues. Germline lookup yields CDR1 DFQATT and CDR2 SNEGSKA (reference sequence). Here the CDR3 DNA reads TGCAGTGCTAGACGAGGGGGATCTGGGGCCAACGTCCTAACTTTC. Protein: CSARRGGSGANVLTF.

This clonotype was counted only a few times. The chain is built from TRBV4-1 and TRBJ1-3; 7 bases are a match to TRBD1. Germline V lookup: CDR1 MGHRA, CDR2 YSYEKL. This CDR3 region has 18 residues. With V trimmed by 2 bases and J by 0 bases, 10 bases remained unmatched. CDR3 sequence reads: CASSQTRTRGPSGNTIYF. CDR3 DNA: TGCGCCAGCAGCCAAACCCGGACAAGGGGGCCCTCTGGAAACACCATATATTTT.

V gene TRBV3-1 combines with J gene TRBJ2-7, with 12 nucleotides matching TRBD2. The junction had 8 bases not matched to a gene; V was cut back by 2 bases and J by 3 bases. This CDR3 region has 17 residues. Germline V lookup: CDR1 LGHDT, CDR2 YNNKEL (reference sequence). CDR3 sequence reads: CASSQTPRTSGNYEQYF. The CDR3 nucleotides read TGTGCCAGCAGCCAAACTCCCCGGACTAGCGGGAACTACGAGCAGTACTTC.

The chain couples TRBV20-1 to TRBJ1-2, with D unresolved. Trimming pared 3 bases from V and 0 bases from J, leaving 14 bases between. CDR3 length: 15 amino acids. Looked up from germline, CDR1 is DFQATT and CDR2 is SNEGSKA (reference sequence). CDR3 bases: TGCAGTGCTAGCCTCGAGAGTCTAGCTAACTATGGCTACACCTTC. Its translation: CSASLESLANYGYTF.

This clonotype was observed a handful of times. CDR3 DNA sequence: TGCAGCGTCCGAAGGGCAGCCACCGGGGAGCTGTTTTTT. Encoded protein: CSVRRAATGELFF. This chain joins TRBV29-1 and TRBJ2-2; D is unresolved. Germline V CDR1 and CDR2: SQVTM, ANQGSEA. The CDR3 is 13 amino acids. Trimming stripped 6 bases from V and 4 bases from J, with 12 bases between.

V gene TRBV12-3 or TRBV12-4 combines with J gene TRBJ1-1; D ambiguous. V lost 3 bases and J 6 bases, leaving 8 bases between the germline ends. The CDR3 length is 12 residues. This CDR3 reads CASSFPGSEAFF. The CDR3, as DNA: TGTGCCAGCAGTTTTCCTGGGTCTGAAGCTTTCTTT.

This clonotype was seen a few times. The chain couples TRBV12-3 or TRBV12-4 to TRBJ1-6; a possible D gene is TRBD1 (5 bases). The CDR3 runs 16 residues. Trimming stripped 3 bases from V and 8 bases from J, with 17 bases between. CDR3 amino acids: CASSFQGMGRDSPLHF. The CDR3 nucleotides read TGTGCCAGCAGTTTTCAGGGAATGGGACGGGATTCACCCCTCCACTTT.

The chain combines TRBV7-2 with TRBJ2-7; TRBD2 matches at 8 bases. This CDR3 spans 15 amino acids. The germline CDR1 and CDR2 sequences are SGHTA and FQGNSA. With 5 bases clipped from V and 4 bases from J, the junction kept 10 bases outside the gene matches. CDR3 DNA: TGTGCCAGCAGCCCCTCCGGACTAGCTGGTTACGAGCAGTACTTC. Protein product: CASSPSGLAGYEQYF.

This clonotype occurred many times. The chain joins TRBV20-1 to TRBJ2-4; 8 positions agree with TRBD2. Germline CDR1 DFQATT, CDR2 SNEGSKA (reference sequence). With V trimmed by 0 bases and J by 2 bases, 6 bases remained unmatched. The CDR3 has 16 amino acids. The CDR3 DNA follows: TGCAGTGCTAGAGATATACGCGGGGGGACCAAAAACATTCAGTACTTC. It specifies CSARDIRGGTKNIQYF.

The chain combines TRBV5-6 with TRBJ2-1; perhaps TRBD2 as D (6 bases). This CDR3 has 16 amino acids. CDR1 and CDR2 from the germline V gene are SGHDT and YYEEEE. V gave up 4 bases and J gave up 2 bases, with 16 bases separating them. The CDR3, as DNA: TGTGCCAGCAGCAAACGGGGGAGTGGGGCCTACAATGAGCAGTTCTTC. Protein sequence: CASSKRGSGAYNEQFF.

V and J are TRBV4-3 and TRBJ1-4; 10 bases align to TRBD1. There are 16 residues in the CDR3. V shed 4 bases and J 4 bases; nucleotides not matched to a gene: 6. Germline-derived CDR1 and CDR2 are LGHNA and YSLEER. DNA for the CDR3: TGCGCCAGCAGCCGCCTAGGGACAGGGGATAATGAAAAACTGTTTTTT. It encodes CASSRLGTGDNEKLFF.

This chain connects TRBV28 to TRBJ2-5; D unresolved. The V and J ends lost 1 base and 9 bases respectively, with 15 bases between them. Germline V lookup: CDR1 MDHEN, CDR2 SYDVKM. There are 14 residues in the CDR3. As DNA, the CDR3 is TGTGCCAGCAGTTTATCGATACTTGGTCGGTCCCAGTACTTC. Translation: CASSLSILGRSQYF.

In this sample, this clonotype turned up a few times. The chain carries TRBV4-1 and TRBJ1-1, with 8 bases identical to TRBD1. The CDR3 loop spans 15 amino acids. The V and J ends lost 4 bases and 5 bases, in that order; junction bases with no gene match: 9. Per the germline V gene, CDR1 is MGHRA and CDR2 is YSYEKL. The DNA for the CDR3 is TGCGCCAGCAGCCCGGACAGGGTTGGGGGAACTGAAGCTTTCTTT. Translated, it gives CASSPDRVGGTEAFF.